This entry is about one T cell receptor (beta chain). These data belong to a study of shared clonotypes between healthy human individuals. From germline, CDR1 is MNHNY and CDR2 SVGAGI (reference sequence). This CDR3 is built from 13 residues. Trimming removed 8 bases from V and 0 bases from J, with 8 bases in between. The assay was immunoSEQ multiplex PCR, and TCRdb's table has in-frame clones only and misses some. The table has 2 million to 2.5 million clones, under 95% seen once. This rearrangement joins TRBV6-6 to TRBJ1-5; perhaps TRBD1 as D (5 bases). The sequence derives from a young man in good health. Some clones in this sample may be carry-over from other donors' samples. The sequenced sample was naive CD4+ T cells from PBMCs. As to subset: CD45RA+ positively selected. The CDR3 is CASGTASNQPQHF. In DNA form, the CDR3 reads TGTGCCAGCGGGACGGCTAGCAATCAGCCCCAGCATTTT.